This T cell receptor beta chain appears in the sequencing data of a study of vaccination effects on CD4 cells after COVID-19. As for this clone: As yet, its antigen is unknown.

Antigen-specific CD4+ T cells were expanded (with viral peptide pools) by the ViraFEST assay ahead of sequencing. Following a 10-day culture, CD4+ T cells were purified. Peptides at 10 ug/ml and IL-2 at approximately 9.1 IU/ml were added to two million PBMC per well. Clones were read by immunoSEQ multiplex PCR, and TCRdb kept only the in-frame ones, dropping some. Altogether around 11,000 clones are present, just under 75% being singletons, with the ten largest covering about 24%. The CDR3 sequence is 18 residues long. Germline trimming cut 4 bases from V and 8 bases from J; bases unmatched to any gene: 15. Germline CDR1 reads SGDLS; CDR2 reads YYNGEE.

The chain couples TRBV9 to TRBJ2-1; 13 bases map to TRBD2. This TCR was recovered from a human donor who received a COVID-19 vaccine. The sequences come from CD4+ T cells from PBMCs cultured with HCoV-229E spike peptides, collected before COVID-19 vaccination. Written as DNA, the CDR3 is TGTGCCAGCAGCCCCAAAAGACTAGCGGGGGGACAAGAAGATGAGCAGTTCTTC. Its protein is CASSPKRLAGGQEDEQFF.